The present entry profiles one T cell receptor (beta chain) with its context. The antigen is unknown. Repertoires were generated with immunoSEQ multiplex PCR, while TCRdb's copy carries only in-frame clones and drops some. The sample has roughly 40,000 clones, 85% to 95% seen once. Germline V CDR1 and CDR2: SGHAT, FQNNGV. The V and J ends lost 3 bases and 7 bases respectively, with 15 bases between them. The CDR3 covers 15 residues. This sample is part of a study of graft-versus-host responses after intestinal transplantation. Study details: Tacrolimus plus steroids were given to all recipients for about 3 years, preceded by anti-thymocyte globulin induction.

General study results and limits: In patients with graft-donor T cell macrochimerism, allograft graft-versus-host to host-versus-graft clonal ratios were high. Peak levels of circulating GvH clones tracked with early post-transplant HvG declines.

The source is a human patient who received an intestinal transplant, so some T cells may come from the graft donor. The V gene is TRBV11-2, the J gene TRBJ1-4; D unclear. The source was PBMCs, collected 700 to 750 days after intestinal transplantation. For the CDR3, the DNA is TGTGCCAGCAGCTTCACGAACAGCGGCGCTGAAAAACTGTTTTTT. The encoded protein is CASSFTNSGAEKLFF.